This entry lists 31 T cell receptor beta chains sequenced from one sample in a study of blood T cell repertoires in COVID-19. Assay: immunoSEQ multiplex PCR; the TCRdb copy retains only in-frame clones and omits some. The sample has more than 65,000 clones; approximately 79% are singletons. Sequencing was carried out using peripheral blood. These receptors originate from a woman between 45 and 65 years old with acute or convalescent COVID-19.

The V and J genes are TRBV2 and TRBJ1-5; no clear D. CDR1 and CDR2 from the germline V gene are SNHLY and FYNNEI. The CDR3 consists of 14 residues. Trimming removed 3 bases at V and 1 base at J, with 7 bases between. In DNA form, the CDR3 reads TGTGCCAGCAGTGAGACACCCAGCAATCAGCCCCAGCATTTT. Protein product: CASSETPSNQPQHF. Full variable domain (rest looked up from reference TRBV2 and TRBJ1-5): EPEVTQTPSHQVTQMGQEVILRCVPISNHLYFYWYRQILGQKVEFLVSFYNNEISEKSEIFDDQFSVERPDGSNFTLKIRSTKLEDSAMYFCASSETPSNQPQHFGDGTRLSIL.

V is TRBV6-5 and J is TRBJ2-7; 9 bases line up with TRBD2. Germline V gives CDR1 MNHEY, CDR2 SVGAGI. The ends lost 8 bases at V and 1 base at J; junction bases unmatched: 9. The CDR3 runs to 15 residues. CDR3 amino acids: CASSQRAGGSYEQYF. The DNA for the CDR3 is TGTGCCAGCTCCCAGCGAGCGGGGGGATCCTACGAGCAGTACTTC.

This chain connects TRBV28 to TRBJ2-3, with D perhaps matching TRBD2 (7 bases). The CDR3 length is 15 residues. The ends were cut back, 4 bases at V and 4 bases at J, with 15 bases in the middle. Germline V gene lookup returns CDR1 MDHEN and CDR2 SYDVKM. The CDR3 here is CASSSLRGGADTQYF. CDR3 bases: TGTGCCAGCAGTTCCCTGAGGGGGGGCGCAGATACGCAGTATTTT.

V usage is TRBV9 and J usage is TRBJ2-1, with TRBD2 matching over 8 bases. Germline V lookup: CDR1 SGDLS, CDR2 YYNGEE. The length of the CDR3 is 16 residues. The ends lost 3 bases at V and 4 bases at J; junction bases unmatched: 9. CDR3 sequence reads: CASSGLGGAFYNEQFF. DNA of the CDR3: TGTGCCAGCAGCGGACTCGGGGGGGCGTTTTACAATGAGCAGTTCTTC. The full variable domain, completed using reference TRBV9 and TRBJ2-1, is DSGVTQTPKHLITATGQRVTLRCSPRSGDLSVYWYQQSLDQGLQFLIQYYNGEERAKGNILERFSAQQFPDLHSELNLSSLELGDSALYFCASSGLGGAFYNEQFFGPGTRLTVL.

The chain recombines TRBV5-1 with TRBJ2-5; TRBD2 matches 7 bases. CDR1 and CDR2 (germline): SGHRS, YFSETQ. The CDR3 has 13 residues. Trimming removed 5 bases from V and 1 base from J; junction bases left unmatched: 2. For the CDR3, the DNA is TGCGCCAGCAGGGCTAGCGGCCAAGAGACCCAGTACTTC. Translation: CASRASGQETQYF. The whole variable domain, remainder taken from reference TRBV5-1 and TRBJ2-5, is KAGVTQTPRYLIKTRGQQVTLSCSPISGHRSVSWYQQTPGQGLQFLFEYFSETQRNKGNFPGRFSGRQFSNSRSEMNVSTLELGDSALYLCASRASGQETQYFGPGTRLLVL.

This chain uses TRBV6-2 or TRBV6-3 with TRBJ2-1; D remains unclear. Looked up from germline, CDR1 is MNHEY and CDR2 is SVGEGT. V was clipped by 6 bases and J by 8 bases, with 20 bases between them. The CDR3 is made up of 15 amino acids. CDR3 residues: CASSPLGEVKDEQFF. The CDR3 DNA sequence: TGTGCCAGCAGCCCGCTAGGAGAAGTGAAAGATGAGCAGTTCTTC.

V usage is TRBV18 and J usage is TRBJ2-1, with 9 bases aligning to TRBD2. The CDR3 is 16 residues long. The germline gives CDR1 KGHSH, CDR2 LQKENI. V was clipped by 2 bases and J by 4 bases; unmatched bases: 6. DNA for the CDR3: TGTGCCAGCTCACCAAGCCCTAGCGGGGATTACAATGAGCAGTTCTTC. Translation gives CASSPSPSGDYNEQFF.

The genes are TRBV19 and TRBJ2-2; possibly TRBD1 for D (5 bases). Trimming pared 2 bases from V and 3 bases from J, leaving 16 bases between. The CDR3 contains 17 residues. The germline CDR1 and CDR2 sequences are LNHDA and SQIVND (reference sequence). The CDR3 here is CASSIPTVPWDTGELFF. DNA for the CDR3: TGTGCCAGTAGTATACCGACAGTCCCCTGGGACACCGGGGAGCTGTTTTTT.

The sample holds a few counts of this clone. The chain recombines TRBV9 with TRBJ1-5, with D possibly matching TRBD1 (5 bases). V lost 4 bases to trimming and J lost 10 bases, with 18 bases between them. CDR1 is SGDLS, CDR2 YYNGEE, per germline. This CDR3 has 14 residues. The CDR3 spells CASSRVAGSTPQHF. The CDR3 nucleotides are TGTGCCAGCAGCCGAGTGGCAGGGTCTACCCCCCAGCATTTT.

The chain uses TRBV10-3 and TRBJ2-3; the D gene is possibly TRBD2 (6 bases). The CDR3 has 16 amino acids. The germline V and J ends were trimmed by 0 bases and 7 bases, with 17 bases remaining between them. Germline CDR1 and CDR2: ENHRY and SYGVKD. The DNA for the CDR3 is TGTGCCATCAGTGAGTCTAAACGGGAGATGGGAAATACGCAGTATTTT. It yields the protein CAISESKREMGNTQYF.

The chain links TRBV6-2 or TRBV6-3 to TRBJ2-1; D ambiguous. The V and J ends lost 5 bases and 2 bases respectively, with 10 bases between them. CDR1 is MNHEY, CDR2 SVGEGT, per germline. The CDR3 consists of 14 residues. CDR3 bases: TGTGCCAGCAGTCTAGGTTTTCCCTACAATGAGCAGTTCTTC. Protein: CASSLGFPYNEQFF.

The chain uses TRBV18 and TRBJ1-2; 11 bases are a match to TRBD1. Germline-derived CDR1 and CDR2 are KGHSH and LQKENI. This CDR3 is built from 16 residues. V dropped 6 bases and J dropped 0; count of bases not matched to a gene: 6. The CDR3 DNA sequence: TGTGCCAGCTCGCGGACAGGGGGCGCGTCTAACTATGGCTACACCTTC. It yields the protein CASSRTGGASNYGYTF. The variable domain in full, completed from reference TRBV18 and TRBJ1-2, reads NAGVMQNPRHLVRRRGQEARLRCSPMKGHSHVYWYRQLPEEGLKFMVYLQKENIIDESGMPKERFSAEFPKEGPSILRIQQVVRGDSAAYFCASSRTGGASNYGYTFGSGTRLTVV.

CDR3 region: CASSGVSPGLADDEQFF. CDR3 nucleotides: TGCGCCAGCAGTGGTGTATCACCGGGACTAGCGGATGATGAGCAGTTCTTC. This chain joins TRBV10-2 and TRBJ2-1; 11 bases match TRBD2. Germline V gene sequence: CDR1 WSHSY, CDR2 SAAADI. The CDR3 runs 17 residues. J gave up 8 bases and V 4 bases, and 13 bases lay outside the gene matches.

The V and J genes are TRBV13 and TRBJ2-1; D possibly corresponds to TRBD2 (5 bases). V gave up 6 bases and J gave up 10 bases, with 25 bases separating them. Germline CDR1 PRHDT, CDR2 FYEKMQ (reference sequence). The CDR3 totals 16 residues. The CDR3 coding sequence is TGTGCCAGCAGTCACCGCCGTTCGGGCACCTCGGGGGAGCAGTTCTTC. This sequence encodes CASSHRRSGTSGEQFF.

The CDR3 coding sequence is TGCGCCAGCAGCCGTGCGGGGGCTGAAGCTTTCTTT. It encodes CASSRAGAEAFF. The chain recombines TRBV4-3 with TRBJ1-1; tentative D call: TRBD1 (5 bases). The CDR3 has 12 residues. Looked up from germline, CDR1 is LGHNA and CDR2 is YSLEER. The V end lost 4 bases, the J end lost 6 bases, and 9 bases lay between the germline ends.

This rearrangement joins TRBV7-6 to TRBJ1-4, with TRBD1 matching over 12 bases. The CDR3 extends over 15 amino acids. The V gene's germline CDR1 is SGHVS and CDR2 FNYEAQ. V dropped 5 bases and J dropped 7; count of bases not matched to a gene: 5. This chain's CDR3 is CASSEGTGGGEKLFF. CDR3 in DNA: TGTGCCAGCAGCGAAGGGACAGGGGGCGGTGAAAAACTGTTTTTT.

The CDR3 DNA follows: TGTGCCACCAGTGATGGACAGTGGGGCAATCAGCCCCAGCATTTT. The encoded protein is CATSDGQWGNQPQHF. This chain connects TRBV24-1 to TRBJ1-5, with D possibly TRBD1 on 6 matching bases. There are 15 residues in the CDR3. In germline, CDR1 is KGHDR, CDR2 SFDVKD. Deletions cut 3 bases from V and 2 bases from J, with 10 bases between.

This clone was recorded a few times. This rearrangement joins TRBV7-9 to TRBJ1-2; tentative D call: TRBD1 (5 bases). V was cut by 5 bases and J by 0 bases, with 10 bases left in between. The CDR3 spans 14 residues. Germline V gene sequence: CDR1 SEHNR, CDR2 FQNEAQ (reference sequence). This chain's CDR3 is CASSTTVANYGYTF. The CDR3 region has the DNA TGTGCCAGCAGCACGACAGTAGCTAACTATGGCTACACCTTC.

The CDR3 reads CASKAGGLYTGELFF. DNA of the CDR3: TGTGCCAGCAAAGCGGGGGGGCTCTACACCGGGGAGCTGTTTTTT. V usage is TRBV7-8 and J usage is TRBJ2-2; 10 nucleotides line up with TRBD2. CDR1 SGHVS and CDR2 FQNEAQ come from the germline V gene. The length of the CDR3 is 15 residues. Trimming took 7 bases from V and 3 from J; bases not matched to a gene: 5.

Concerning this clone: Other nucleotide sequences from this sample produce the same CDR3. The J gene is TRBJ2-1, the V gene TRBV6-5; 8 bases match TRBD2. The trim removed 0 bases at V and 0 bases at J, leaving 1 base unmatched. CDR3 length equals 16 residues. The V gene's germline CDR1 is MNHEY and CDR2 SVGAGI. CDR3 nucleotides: TGTGCCAGCAGTTACTCGAGCGGGAGCTCCTACAATGAGCAGTTCTTC. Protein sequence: CASSYSSGSSYNEQFF.

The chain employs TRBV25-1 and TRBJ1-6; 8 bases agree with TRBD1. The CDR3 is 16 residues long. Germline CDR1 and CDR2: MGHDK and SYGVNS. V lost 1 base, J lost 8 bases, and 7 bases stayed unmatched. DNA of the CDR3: TGTGCCAGCAGTGAATTGGGCGGGACAGGCTATTCACCCCTCCACTTT. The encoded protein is CASSELGGTGYSPLHF.

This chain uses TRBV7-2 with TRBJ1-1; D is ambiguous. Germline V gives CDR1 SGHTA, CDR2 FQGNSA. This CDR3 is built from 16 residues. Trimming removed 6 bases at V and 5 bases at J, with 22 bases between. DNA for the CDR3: TGTGCCAGCAGTTATGGGAGTCTCCGGTTGGGTACTGAAGCTTTCTTT. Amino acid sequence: CASSYGSLRLGTEAFF.

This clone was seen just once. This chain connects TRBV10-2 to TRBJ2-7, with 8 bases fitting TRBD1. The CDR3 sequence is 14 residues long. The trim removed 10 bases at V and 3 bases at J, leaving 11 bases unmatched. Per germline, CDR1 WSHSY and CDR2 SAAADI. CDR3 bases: TGCGCCACCCAACTAGGACAGGGAGGCTACGAGCAGTACTTC. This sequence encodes CATQLGQGGYEQYF.

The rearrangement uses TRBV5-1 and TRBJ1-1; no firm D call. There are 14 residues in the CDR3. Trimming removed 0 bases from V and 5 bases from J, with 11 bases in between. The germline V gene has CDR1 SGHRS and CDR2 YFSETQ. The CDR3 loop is CASSLAPQETEAFF. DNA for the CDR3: TGCGCCAGCAGCTTGGCCCCCCAGGAAACTGAAGCTTTCTTT.

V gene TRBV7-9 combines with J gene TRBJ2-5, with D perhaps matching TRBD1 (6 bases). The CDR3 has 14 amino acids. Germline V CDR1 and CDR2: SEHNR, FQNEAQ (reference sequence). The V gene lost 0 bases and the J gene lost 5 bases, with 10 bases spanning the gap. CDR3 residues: CASSLAGAGETQYF. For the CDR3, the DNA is TGTGCCAGCAGCTTAGCGGGGGCAGGGGAGACCCAGTACTTC.

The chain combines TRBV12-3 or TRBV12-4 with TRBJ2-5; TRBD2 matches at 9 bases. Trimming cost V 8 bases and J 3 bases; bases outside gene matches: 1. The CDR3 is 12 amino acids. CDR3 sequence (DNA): TGTGCCAGCGGACTAGCGAAAGAGACCCAGTACTTC. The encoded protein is CASGLAKETQYF.

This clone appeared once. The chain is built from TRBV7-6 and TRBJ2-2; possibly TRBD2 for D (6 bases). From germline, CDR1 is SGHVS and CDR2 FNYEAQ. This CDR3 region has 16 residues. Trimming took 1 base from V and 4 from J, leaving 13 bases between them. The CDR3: CASSLGTWRGTGELFF. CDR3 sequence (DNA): TGTGCCAGCAGCTTAGGTACTTGGAGGGGCACCGGGGAGCTGTTTTTT.

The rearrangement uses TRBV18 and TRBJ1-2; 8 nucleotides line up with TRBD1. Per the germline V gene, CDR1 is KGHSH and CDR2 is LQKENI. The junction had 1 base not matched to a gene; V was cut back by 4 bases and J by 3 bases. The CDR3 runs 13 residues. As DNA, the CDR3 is TGTGCCAGCTCACAGACAGGGGACTATGGCTACACCTTC. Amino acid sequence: CASSQTGDYGYTF.

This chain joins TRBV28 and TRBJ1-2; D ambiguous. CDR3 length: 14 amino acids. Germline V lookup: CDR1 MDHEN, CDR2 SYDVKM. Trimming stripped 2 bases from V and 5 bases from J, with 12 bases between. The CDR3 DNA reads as TGTGCCAGCAGTTTAGATCGGGTTCCTTATGGCTACACCTTC. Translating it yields CASSLDRVPYGYTF.

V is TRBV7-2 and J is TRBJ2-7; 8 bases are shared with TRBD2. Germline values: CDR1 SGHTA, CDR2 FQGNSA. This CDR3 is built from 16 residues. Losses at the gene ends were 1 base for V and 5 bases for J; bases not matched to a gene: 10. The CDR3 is CASSLVGSGNLHEQYF. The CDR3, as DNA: TGTGCCAGCAGCTTAGTGGGTAGCGGGAATCTGCACGAGCAGTACTTC.

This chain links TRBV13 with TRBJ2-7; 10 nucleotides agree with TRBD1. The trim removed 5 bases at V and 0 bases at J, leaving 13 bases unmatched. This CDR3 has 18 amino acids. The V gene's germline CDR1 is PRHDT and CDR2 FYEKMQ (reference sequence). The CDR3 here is CASSSRDRGHRSSYEQYF. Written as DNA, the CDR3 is TGTGCCAGCAGCAGCCGGGACAGGGGCCACAGGAGCTCCTACGAGCAGTACTTC.